These 11 T cell receptor beta chains were all obtained from the same sample, sequenced in a study of blood T cell repertoires in COVID-19. Assay used: immunoSEQ multiplex PCR; TCRdb lists only in-frame clones, some missing. The table has tens of thousands of clones, about nine tenths seen once. Sequencing was performed on peripheral blood. The receptor source for this set is a man in his 70s with active or convalescent COVID-19.

This sequence joins TRBV6-2 or TRBV6-3 and TRBJ2-3, with 9 bases that match TRBD2. CDR3 length: 15 residues. CDR1 MNHEY and CDR2 SVGEGT come from the germline V gene. J lost 3 bases, V lost 3 bases, and 4 bases had no gene match. CDR3 sequence (DNA): TGTGCCAGCAGTTATCCTAGCGGGGAAACAGATACGCAGTATTTT. Translation: CASSYPSGETDTQYF.

The chain is built from TRBV12-5 and TRBJ1-1, with D perhaps TRBD1 (6 bases). The V end was cut by 7 bases, the J end by 1 base, with 16 bases between. Germline loops: CDR1 LGHNT, CDR2 FRNRAP. The CDR3 extends over 15 amino acids. CDR3 DNA sequence: TGTGCTAGTGCCTCCCAGGGGTTCGGGAACACTGAAGCTTTCTTT. It codes for CASASQGFGNTEAFF.

The chain employs TRBV2 and TRBJ1-6, with 10 nucleotides matching TRBD1. Germline CDR1 reads SNHLY; CDR2 reads FYNNEI. This CDR3 is built from 14 residues. V was clipped by 5 bases and J by 9 bases; unmatched bases: 4. This CDR3 is CASSRDRGTSPLHF. In nucleotides, the CDR3 is TGTGCCAGCAGTAGGGACAGGGGAACTTCACCCCTCCACTTT.

The chain is built from TRBV18 and TRBJ1-2; 7 positions agree with TRBD1. V was clipped by 4 bases and J by 4 bases; unmatched bases: 6. The CDR3 sequence is 14 residues long. CDR1 is KGHSH and CDR2 is LQKENI in the germline V gene. The CDR3 nucleotides are TGTGCCAGCTCACAGGGGGCGCTCACCTATGGCTACACCTTC. As protein: CASSQGALTYGYTF. The variable domain in full, completed from reference TRBV18 and TRBJ1-2, reads NAGVMQNPRHLVRRRGQEARLRCSPMKGHSHVYWYRQLPEEGLKFMVYLQKENIIDESGMPKERFSAEFPKEGPSILRIQQVVRGDSAAYFCASSQGALTYGYTFGSGTRLTVV.

This clone has a handful of counts. The gene calls are TRBV7-2 and TRBJ1-5, with D possibly matching TRBD1 (5 bases). V shed 3 bases and J shed 7 bases, with 16 bases lying between them. CDR3 size: 15 residues. CDR1 SGHTA and CDR2 FQGNSA come from the germline V gene. CDR3 protein: CASSFGTGIGQPQHF. For the CDR3, the DNA is TGTGCCAGCAGCTTCGGGACTGGAATTGGCCAGCCCCAGCATTTT.

The genes are TRBV27 and TRBJ1-1, with TRBD1 as a possible D gene (6 bases). The CDR3 is made up of 15 amino acids. The germline V and J ends were trimmed by 3 bases and 2 bases, with 13 bases remaining between them. Germline assignment: CDR1 MNHEY and CDR2 SMNVEV (reference sequence). The CDR3 DNA follows: TGTGCCAGCAGTTTTCTGGACAGAGCTAACACTGAAGCTTTCTTT. Its protein is CASSFLDRANTEAFF.

V gene TRBV7-6 combines with J gene TRBJ1-1; D gene uncertain. Trimming left V 3 bases short and J 4 bases short, with 9 bases between. The CDR3 has 13 amino acids. Germline V CDR1 and CDR2: SGHVS, FNYEAQ. In DNA form, the CDR3 reads TGTGCCAGCAGCTTTGGCCGGGGCACTGAAGCTTTCTTT. The encoded protein is CASSFGRGTEAFF. Combining the CDR3 with reference TRBV7-6 and TRBJ1-1 gives the whole variable domain GAGVSQSPRYKVTKRGQDVALRCDPISGHVSLYWYRQALGQGPEFLTYFNYEAQQDKSGLPNDRFSAERPEGSISTLTIQRTEQRDSAMYRCASSFGRGTEAFFGQGTRLTVV.

A single count supports this clone. This rearrangement joins TRBV18 to TRBJ1-2, with 8 bases fitting TRBD1. Germline V CDR1 and CDR2: KGHSH, LQKENI. Losses at the gene ends were 5 bases for V and 1 base for J; bases not matched to a gene: 12. The CDR3 is made up of 17 amino acids. Here the CDR3 reads CASSSRTRQGSNYGYTF. CDR3 nucleotide sequence: TGTGCCAGCTCATCCAGAACTCGACAGGGGAGTAACTATGGCTACACCTTC.

This sequence joins TRBV10-3 and TRBJ2-3; D possibly corresponds to TRBD2 (6 bases). In germline, CDR1 is ENHRY, CDR2 SYGVKD. CDR3 length equals 14 residues. Trimming took 3 bases from V and 2 from J, leaving 9 bases between them. The CDR3 DNA reads as TGTGCCATCAGTGATAGCGGTCTCACAGATACGCAGTATTTT. Protein: CAISDSGLTDTQYF.

V is TRBV9 and J is TRBJ2-3; 10 bases line up with TRBD2. The V segment lost 0 bases and the J segment 6 bases; nucleotides outside the gene matches: 7. Germline V gene sequence: CDR1 SGDLS, CDR2 YYNGEE. The CDR3 contains 16 residues. In nucleotides, the CDR3 is TGTGCCAGCAGCGTAGCTTACCAACTAGCGGGGGATACGCAGTATTTT. Its translation: CASSVAYQLAGDTQYF.

The V call is TRBV9, the J call TRBJ1-2; D gene ambiguous. Trimming shortened V by 3 bases and J by 3 bases, and 15 bases separated the two germline ends. The CDR3 runs to 15 residues. CDR1 and CDR2 (germline): SGDLS, YYNGEE. The CDR3 DNA follows: TGTGCCAGCAGCGCCTCGATCGGCGGTGACTATGGCTACACCTTC. Protein: CASSASIGGDYGYTF.